Following are 22 T cell receptor beta chains from one sample sequenced in a study of PD-1 blockade in classical Hodgkin lymphoma. Relapse after autologous stem cell transplantation occurred in every patient, and brentuximab vedotin exposure varied. Sequencing used immunoSEQ multiplex PCR; TCRdb keeps in-frame clones, though not all of them. The sample contains about 18,000 clones, approximately 90% of which appear only once. The sample in question was peripheral blood mononuclear cells (PBMCs), obtained before the second cycle of nivolumab. The receptors were sampled from a human donor with classical Hodgkin lymphoma.

The chain is built from TRBV7-9 and TRBJ1-1; tentative D call: TRBD1 (5 bases). Trimming stripped 1 base from V and 3 bases from J, with 15 bases between. There are 16 residues in the CDR3. Germline lookup yields CDR1 SEHNR and CDR2 FQNEAQ (reference sequence). The chain's CDR3 is CASSLVGRGMDTEAFF. CDR3 bases: TGTGCCAGCAGCTTAGTGGGGCGAGGGATGGACACTGAAGCTTTCTTT.

V is TRBV4-2 and J is TRBJ1-2; D is unclear. CDR3 size: 13 residues. Germline V gene sequence: CDR1 LGHNA, CDR2 YNFKEQ. Trimming cost V 0 bases and J 5 bases, with 7 bases left between them. The CDR3: CASSQDPRYGYTF. The CDR3 nucleotides are TGTGCCAGCAGCCAAGACCCGCGGTATGGCTACACCTTC.

In this sample, this clone turned up a few times. The chain employs TRBV7-9 and TRBJ2-1; D is uncertain. The germline CDR1 and CDR2 sequences are SEHNR and FQNEAQ (reference sequence). The CDR3 spans 13 residues. Trimming took off 2 bases at V and 5 bases at J, with 7 bases between the two ends. CDR3 in DNA: TGTGCCAGCAGCTTAAAGGCAGACAATGAGCAGTTCTTC. It encodes CASSLKADNEQFF.

The gene calls are TRBV7-3 and TRBJ2-1; the match to TRBD1 covers 7 bases. Germline lookup yields CDR1 SGHTA and CDR2 FQGTGA. The CDR3 is 15 amino acids. V was clipped by 5 bases and J by 2 bases; unmatched bases: 6. The chain's CDR3 is CASSLRQGPYNEQFF. As DNA, the CDR3 is TGTGCCAGCAGCCTACGACAGGGACCCTACAATGAGCAGTTCTTC.

The chain employs TRBV1 and TRBJ2-3; the D call TRBD2 from the table was never checked on the DNA. TRBV1 is tagged as a pseudogene. This CDR3 comprises 19 residues. The CDR3 DNA follows: TGCACCAGCAGCCAAGATCATTGTGGGACTAGCGAAGGTACAGATACGCAGTATTTT. It codes for CTSSQDHCGTSEGTDTQYF.

V and J are TRBV27 and TRBJ2-3; 9 bases agree with TRBD1. CDR3 size: 14 residues. V dropped 6 bases and J dropped 7; count of bases not matched to a gene: 8. CDR1 is MNHEY and CDR2 is SMNVEV in the germline V gene (reference sequence). CDR3 nucleotides: TGTGCCAGCAGACACCGGGACAGGGTAAATACGCAGTATTTT. This encodes CASRHRDRVNTQYF.

The table lists this clone with a few counts. The chain carries TRBV6-1 and TRBJ1-2; tentatively, D is TRBD1 (5 bases). This CDR3 is 13 amino acids long. Germline values: CDR1 MNHNS, CDR2 SASEGT. V lost 1 base to trimming and J lost 8 bases, with 11 bases between them. In nucleotides, the CDR3 is TGTGCCAGCAGTGAAGTTTCAGGGTTCGGCTACACCTTC. This gives the protein CASSEVSGFGYTF.

V usage is TRBV5-1 and J usage is TRBJ2-7; TRBD2 matches 10 bases. The CDR3 is made up of 14 amino acids. The V gene end was trimmed by 1 base and the J gene end by 3 bases; junction bases not matched to a gene: 1. Looked up from germline, CDR1 is SGHRS and CDR2 is YFSETQ. Written as DNA, the CDR3 is TGCGCCAGCAGCTTGACTAGCGGGAACTACGAGCAGTACTTC. This sequence encodes CASSLTSGNYEQYF.

The chain is built from TRBV6-5 and TRBJ2-7; D perhaps matches TRBD2 (6 bases). Germline CDR1 is MNHEY and CDR2 is SVGAGI. V lost 7 bases and J 5 bases, leaving 15 bases between the germline ends. The CDR3 consists of 13 residues. The CDR3 spells CASMRLGTHEQYF. CDR3 in DNA: TGTGCCAGCATGAGACTAGGGACCCACGAGCAGTACTTC.

The chain carries TRBV10-3 and TRBJ2-6, with unresolved D. The CDR3 length is 17 residues. The ends were cut back, 3 bases at V and 0 bases at J, with 12 bases in the middle. Germline V gives CDR1 ENHRY, CDR2 SYGVKD. CDR3 in amino acids: CAISEFTATSGANVLTF. CDR3 nucleotides: TGTGCCATCAGTGAATTTACTGCAACCTCTGGGGCCAACGTCCTGACTTTC.

This CDR3 is CASSLNLIQGYTF. The CDR3 DNA is TGTGCCAGCAGCTTAAACCTTATCCAGGGCTACACCTTC. The gene calls are TRBV7-2 and TRBJ1-2; D uncertain. CDR3 size: 13 residues. Trimming shortened V by 2 bases and J by 8 bases, and 12 bases separated the two germline ends. Germline values: CDR1 SGHTA, CDR2 FQGNSA. Using reference TRBV7-2 and TRBJ1-2 for the parts outside the CDR3, the full variable domain is GAGVSQSPSNKVTEKGKDVELRCDPISGHTALYWYRQSLGQGLEFLIYFQGNSAPDKSGLPSDRFSAERTGGSVSTLTIQRTQQEDSAVYLCASSLNLIQGYTFGSGTRLTVV.

This chain connects TRBV13 to TRBJ1-2, with D possibly matching TRBD1 (6 bases). Between the trimmed V and J ends, which lost 3 bases and 4 bases, there was a span of 12 bases. CDR3 length: 14 amino acids. The germline V gene encodes CDR1 PRHDT and CDR2 FYEKMQ (reference sequence). The CDR3, as DNA: TGTGCCAGCAGCTTGGGTAGGGGGAGCTATGGCTACACCTTC. Protein sequence: CASSLGRGSYGYTF.

This clone appeared a few times. The rearrangement uses TRBV5-1 and TRBJ2-2; the D gene is possibly TRBD2 (6 bases). The CDR3 consists of 13 residues. Trimming pared 4 bases from V and 5 bases from J, leaving 9 bases between. CDR1 is SGHRS and CDR2 is YFSETQ in the germline V gene. The chain's CDR3 is CASSVGGTGELFF. The DNA of the CDR3 is TGCGCCAGCAGCGTGGGGGGAACCGGGGAGCTGTTTTTT.

The chain employs TRBV7-2 and TRBJ2-3; maybe TRBD2 (6 bases). The CDR3 covers 15 residues. Germline V CDR1 and CDR2: SGHTA, FQGNSA. Trimming took off 1 base at V and 7 bases at J, with 15 bases between the two ends. The CDR3: CASSLDGGVTNTQYF. In nucleotides, the CDR3 is TGTGCCAGCAGCTTAGACGGGGGTGTTACAAATACGCAGTATTTT.

This chain joins TRBV7-9 and TRBJ1-5, with D unresolved. Per the germline V gene, CDR1 is SEHNR and CDR2 is FQNEAQ (reference sequence). Trimming shortened V by 1 base and J by 7 bases, and 8 bases separated the two germline ends. The CDR3 length is 13 residues. The CDR3 region is CASSLGAEQPQHF. The CDR3 DNA follows: TGTGCCAGCAGCTTAGGGGCAGAACAGCCCCAGCATTTT.

This clone appeared once. The chain couples TRBV6-1 to TRBJ1-2; no clear D. In germline, CDR1 is MNHNS, CDR2 SASEGT. Trimming stripped 6 bases from V and 8 bases from J, with 19 bases between. The CDR3 sequence is 14 residues long. CDR3 DNA sequence: TGTGCCAGCAGCCCGGCCGGAGACCCTCTCGGCTACACCTTC. This translates into CASSPAGDPLGYTF.

This clone came up once. The J gene is TRBJ2-7, the V gene TRBV5-5; no definite D call. Germline V lookup: CDR1 SGHKS, CDR2 YYEKEE (reference sequence). The CDR3 contains 15 residues. The V gene lost 0 bases and the J gene lost 6 bases, with 16 bases spanning the gap. Here the CDR3 DNA reads TGTGCCAGCAGCTTGGAGGGTCCGGGTTTGGGCGAGCAGTACTTC. This sequence encodes CASSLEGPGLGEQYF.

The V gene is TRBV27, the J gene TRBJ1-1; 9 nucleotides line up with TRBD1. The ends lost 2 bases at V and 5 bases at J; junction bases unmatched: 6. The length of the CDR3 is 15 residues. The germline V gene has CDR1 MNHEY and CDR2 SMNVEV (reference sequence). CDR3 sequence (DNA): TGTGCCAGCAGTTTAGGACAGGGGCCCCTAACTGAAGCTTTCTTT. Amino acids: CASSLGQGPLTEAFF.

This chain uses TRBV29-1 with TRBJ1-1; 8 bases are a match to TRBD1. CDR3 size: 14 residues. Germline values: CDR1 SQVTM, CDR2 ANQGSEA. V lost 6 bases and J lost 6; bases outside the gene matches: 12. CDR3 in DNA: TGCAGCGTGGGGACAGGCCGCGTGTCTCCTGAAGCTTTCTTT. Amino acid sequence: CSVGTGRVSPEAFF.

V and J are TRBV19 and TRBJ1-1, with 9 bases lining up with TRBD1. CDR1 LNHDA and CDR2 SQIVND come from the germline V gene (reference sequence). V was clipped by 6 bases and J by 0 bases; unmatched bases: 11. CDR3 length: 17 amino acids. For the CDR3, the DNA is TGTGCCAGTAGCACCAGACAGGGGGTTCTCATGAACACTGAAGCTTTCTTT. Translation gives CASSTRQGVLMNTEAFF.

The chain uses TRBV7-9 and TRBJ2-1, with D perhaps matching TRBD1 or TRBD2 (6 bases each). The CDR3 sequence is 15 residues long. The V end lost 0 bases, the J end lost 2 bases, and 8 bases lay between the germline ends. Germline values: CDR1 SEHNR, CDR2 FQNEAQ (reference sequence). In nucleotides, the CDR3 is TGTGCCAGCAGCTTAGCAGGGGGGCCCTACAATGAGCAGTTCTTC. As protein: CASSLAGGPYNEQFF.

This clone was recorded once. V usage is TRBV18 and J usage is TRBJ2-3; weak D call: TRBD1 (5 bases). The ends were cut back, 8 bases at V and 1 base at J, with 13 bases in the middle. The CDR3 has 14 amino acids. Per germline, CDR1 KGHSH and CDR2 LQKENI. The CDR3 nucleotides read TGTGCCAGCGTATGGGGCGTAGGCACAGATACGCAGTATTTT. Translation gives CASVWGVGTDTQYF.